The 21 T cell receptor beta chains below all came from one sample that was sequenced in a study of shared clonotypes between healthy human individuals. Produced via immunoSEQ multiplex PCR; TCRdb's table is partial and in-frame only. The sample carries approximately 2.4 million clones, around 95% recorded once. Sequences were obtained from naive CD4+ T cells sorted from blood. Subset denoted: CD45RA+ positively selected. All receptors derive from a man between 18 and 29 years old in good health.

The V call is TRBV19, the J call TRBJ2-4; TRBD2 matches 14 bases. Germline trimming cut 5 bases from V and 5 bases from J; bases unmatched to any gene: 2. Germline V lookup: CDR1 LNHDA, CDR2 SQIVND (reference sequence). CDR3 size: 15 residues. The CDR3 DNA sequence: TGTGCCAGTAGTGGGACTAGCGGGAGCCAAAACATTCAGTACTTC. It translates to CASSGTSGSQNIQYF.

The chain carries TRBV18 and TRBJ1-2; 10 bases are shared with TRBD1. Losses at the gene ends were 3 bases for V and 3 bases for J; bases not matched to a gene: 4. The CDR3 has 15 amino acids. Germline CDR1 KGHSH, CDR2 LQKENI. In DNA form, the CDR3 reads TGTGCCAGCTCACCTACCGGGACAGGGGACTATGGCTACACCTTC. Protein sequence: CASSPTGTGDYGYTF.

The gene calls are TRBV6-1 and TRBJ2-3, with D possibly matching TRBD2 (7 bases). The V end was cut by 1 base, the J end by 1 base, with 18 bases between. The CDR3 has 18 residues. Per the germline V gene, CDR1 is MNHNS and CDR2 is SASEGT. CDR3 sequence: CASSEVWGGGGRTDTQYF. CDR3 sequence (DNA): TGTGCCAGCAGTGAAGTTTGGGGGGGAGGGGGTCGCACAGATACGCAGTATTTT.

V and J are TRBV2 and TRBJ1-1; possible D gene TRBD1, 6 bases. V lost 2 bases and J lost 5, with 12 bases in between. This CDR3 comprises 14 residues. Germline CDR1 SNHLY, CDR2 FYNNEI. The CDR3 is CASSERGGGTEAFF. The CDR3 nucleotides are TGTGCCAGCAGTGAACGAGGGGGAGGGACTGAAGCTTTCTTT.

The chain employs TRBV6-1 and TRBJ1-5; no firm D call. V was trimmed by 7 bases and J by 1 base, leaving 11 bases between them. The CDR3 is made up of 14 amino acids. In germline, CDR1 is MNHNS, CDR2 SASEGT. CDR3 protein: CASTVWQSNQPQHF. The CDR3 nucleotides are TGTGCCAGCACCGTGTGGCAGAGCAATCAGCCCCAGCATTTT.

J is TRBJ1-1 and V is TRBV29-1; a weak D match, TRBD1 (6 bases). V lost 3 bases and J 3 bases, leaving 11 bases between the germline ends. The CDR3 loop spans 13 amino acids. The germline gives CDR1 SQVTM, CDR2 ANQGSEA. For the CDR3, the DNA is TGCAGCGTTGATACAGGGAGGGACACTGAAGCTTTCTTT. This gives the protein CSVDTGRDTEAFF.

The chain links TRBV7-9 to TRBJ1-1; D unclear. Trimming pared 1 base from V and 0 bases from J, leaving 9 bases between. CDR3 length: 15 residues. Germline V gene lookup returns CDR1 SEHNR and CDR2 FQNEAQ (reference sequence). The CDR3 protein is CASSLVGRLNTEAFF. The CDR3 bases are TGTGCCAGCAGCTTAGTTGGGAGACTGAACACTGAAGCTTTCTTT.

This clone showed up just once. This sequence joins TRBV6-5 and TRBJ2-6; D possibly corresponds to TRBD2 (5 bases). Germline CDR1 reads MNHEY; CDR2 reads SVGAGI. The CDR3 contains 16 residues. V lost 2 bases and J 0 bases, leaving 8 bases between the germline ends. The CDR3, as DNA: TGTGCCAGCAGTTACGAAGGGAGCTCTGGGGCCAACGTCCTGACTTTC. This gives the protein CASSYEGSSGANVLTF.

Worth noting for this clone: At one end, the junction sequence differs from germline, possibly due to a read error. The chain carries TRBV5-1 and TRBJ2-2; the D gene is possibly TRBD1 (6 bases). The CDR3 consists of 14 residues. Germline assignment: CDR1 SGHRS and CDR2 YFSETQ. The chain's CDR3 is CASSFGQNAGELFF. The DNA of the CDR3 is TGCGCCAGCAGCTTTGGACAGAACGCCGGGGAGCTGTTTTTT.

This chain uses TRBV18 with TRBJ2-5; the D gene could be TRBD1 or TRBD2 (5 bases each). CDR1 is KGHSH and CDR2 is LQKENI in the germline V gene. The CDR3 contains 15 residues. With 2 bases removed from V and 1 base from J, the gap between germline ends came to 11 bases. CDR3 in amino acids: CASSPGTLGQETQYF. The DNA for the CDR3 is TGTGCCAGCTCACCAGGGACGTTGGGCCAAGAGACCCAGTACTTC.

The chain uses TRBV6-1 and TRBJ1-2, with no clear D. CDR1 and CDR2 from the germline V gene are MNHNS and SASEGT. The CDR3 runs to 13 residues. The V end lost 4 bases, the J end lost 2 bases, and 8 bases lay between the germline ends. The CDR3 region is CASSGIGNYGYTF. CDR3 in DNA: TGTGCCAGCAGTGGGATAGGGAACTATGGCTACACCTTC.

The chain uses TRBV6-6 and TRBJ1-4; 7 bases agree with TRBD1. V lost 6 bases, J lost 7 bases, and 14 bases stayed unmatched. This CDR3 has 16 amino acids. The germline CDR1 and CDR2 sequences are MNHNY and SVGAGI (reference sequence). In nucleotides, the CDR3 is TGTGCCAGCAGAGACCCTGCGCCGCAGGGGGGTGAAAAACTGTTTTTT. Translating gives CASRDPAPQGGEKLFF.

The chain has TRBV10-1 and TRBJ1-1; D is unresolved. This CDR3 is built from 12 residues. The germline V gene encodes CDR1 WNHNN and CDR2 SYGVQD (reference sequence). V was cut by 0 bases and J by 7 bases, with 6 bases left in between. This CDR3 reads CASSESKGEAFF. The CDR3 DNA reads TGCGCCAGCAGTGAGTCAAAGGGTGAAGCTTTCTTT.

The CDR3 spells CSVRHGGLTGEQYF. The CDR3 coding sequence is TGCAGCGTGAGGCACGGGGGACTGACTGGGGAGCAGTACTTC. The chain is built from TRBV29-1 and TRBJ2-7, with a weak D call TRBD2 (6 bases). Germline assignment: CDR1 SQVTM and CDR2 ANQGSEA. The CDR3 sequence is 14 residues long. V was clipped by 6 bases and J by 7 bases, with 22 bases between them.

The CDR3 DNA is TGTGCCAGCAGCCTAAGTGGGGGCACAGATACGCAGTATTTT. This gives the protein CASSLSGGTDTQYF. J is TRBJ2-3 and V is TRBV5-6; no reliable D call. The CDR3 runs 14 residues. The V gene lost 4 bases and the J gene lost 1 base, with 10 bases spanning the gap. The V gene's germline CDR1 is SGHDT and CDR2 YYEEEE.

With respect to this clone: Other nucleotide sequences from this sample produce the same CDR3. This chain links TRBV20-1 with TRBJ2-5; D not resolved. Germline assignment: CDR1 DFQATT and CDR2 SNEGSKA (reference sequence). Between the trimmed V and J ends, which lost 2 bases and 2 bases, there was a span of 3 bases. This CDR3 is built from 11 residues. The CDR3 DNA reads as TGCAGTGCTAGACCACAAGAGACCCAGTACTTC. Protein sequence: CSARPQETQYF.

As to this clone: Other DNA sequences from this sample encode an identical CDR3 as well. This CDR3 reads CASSLGLAAQETQYF. The CDR3 coding sequence is TGTGCCAGCAGCCTTGGACTAGCGGCGCAAGAGACCCAGTACTTC. This rearrangement joins TRBV7-2 to TRBJ2-5; 10 nucleotides align to TRBD2. The CDR3 has 15 residues. Germline trimming cut 5 bases from V and 2 bases from J; bases unmatched to any gene: 5. Per germline, CDR1 SGHTA and CDR2 FQGNSA.

This chain links TRBV7-2 with TRBJ2-2; 15 bases line up with TRBD2. From germline, CDR1 is SGHTA and CDR2 FQGNSA. Trimming at V came to 4 bases and at J to 4 bases, leaving 7 bases not matched to a gene. The CDR3 spans 18 residues. The CDR3 DNA sequence: TGTGCCAGCAGCTACGTGGGACTAGCGGGAGGTATCACCGGGGAGCTGTTTTTT. It yields the protein CASSYVGLAGGITGELFF.

The chain combines TRBV2 with TRBJ2-5; 10 bases fit TRBD2. V shed 1 base and J 6 bases; nucleotides not matched to a gene: 8. Germline V lookup: CDR1 SNHLY, CDR2 FYNNEI. The CDR3 totals 16 residues. In DNA, the CDR3 is TGTGCCAGCAGTGAAGAGGCTAGCGGGAGTCAGCAGACCCAGTACTTC. Its translation: CASSEEASGSQQTQYF. Variable domain in full (rest from reference TRBV2 and TRBJ2-5): EPEVTQTPSHQVTQMGQEVILRCVPISNHLYFYWYRQILGQKVEFLVSFYNNEISEKSEIFDDQFSVERPDGSNFTLKIRSTKLEDSAMYFCASSEEASGSQQTQYFGPGTRLLVL.

The chain recombines TRBV7-2 with TRBJ1-5; TRBD1 aligns across 9 bases. Germline lookup yields CDR1 SGHTA and CDR2 FQGNSA. The CDR3 is 17 residues long. With V trimmed by 1 base and J by 0 bases, 4 bases remained unmatched. The CDR3 DNA sequence: TGTGCCAGCAGCTTAGGTGGACAGGGGAATAGCAATCAGCCCCAGCATTTT. Translation gives CASSLGGQGNSNQPQHF.

The genes are TRBV18 and TRBJ1-4, with 9 bases that match TRBD1. From germline, CDR1 is KGHSH and CDR2 LQKENI. CDR3 size: 16 residues. V shed 2 bases and J 7 bases; nucleotides not matched to a gene: 8. For the CDR3, the DNA is TGTGCCAGCTCACCAATACGCCGGGACAGGGTTGAAAAACTGTTTTTT. Translating gives CASSPIRRDRVEKLFF. The full variable domain, rest sourced from reference TRBV18 and TRBJ1-4, is NAGVMQNPRHLVRRRGQEARLRCSPMKGHSHVYWYRQLPEEGLKFMVYLQKENIIDESGMPKERFSAEFPKEGPSILRIQQVVRGDSAAYFCASSPIRRDRVEKLFFGSGTQLSVL.